These T cell receptor beta chains were read from a single sample in a study of OX40 agonist ivuxolimab in advanced cancers. Clones were sequenced by immunoSEQ multiplex PCR, and TCRdb holds only the in-frame ones, with some missing. The sample shows approximately 86,000 clones, approximately 91% of them seen only once. The sample consisted of CD4+ or CD8+ T cells sorted from blood, taken in a trial of the OX40 agonist ivuxolimab. Receptor source: an adult with an advanced solid tumor such as melanoma, head and neck, liver or kidney cancer. Both conserved end residues are part of each CDR3. D genes are given only for firm matches. The size field is filled for only some rows; it gives once, few, many or a size class.

abundance	v_gene	d_gene	j_gene	CDR3nt	CDR3aa
-	TRBV18	-	TRBJ2-5	TGTGCCAGCTCGGAGACGGGATTCCAAGAGACCCAGTACTTC	CASSETGFQETQYF
-	TRBV7-9	TRBD2	TRBJ2-5	TGTGCCAGCAGCTTAGGGACTAGCGCCGAGACCCAGTACTTC	CASSLGTSAETQYF
-	TRBV5-8	-	TRBJ1-5	TGTGCCAGCAGCTGGACTCAAGGCCACGGCAATCAGCCCCAGCATTTT	CASSWTQGHGNQPQHF
-	TRBV4-1	-	TRBJ1-4	TGCGCCAGCAGCCAAGCTACGGGACGGAATAATGAAAAACTGTTTTTT	CASSQATGRNNEKLFF
-	TRBV7-3	TRBD2	TRBJ2-2	TGTGCCAGCAGCACGACTAGCGGGAGGACCGGGGAGCTGTTTTTT	CASSTTSGRTGELFF
-	TRBV7-9	-	TRBJ2-7	TGTGCCAGCAGCTTAATAGTCGGGGAGCAGTACTTC	CASSLIVGEQYF
-	TRBV9	-	TRBJ2-2	TGTGCCAGCAGCGTAGGGCCCGTAGCGGCCGTAGGGGCCGGGGAGCTGTTTTTT	CASSVGPVAAVGAGELFF
-	TRBV6-1	TRBD2	TRBJ2-5	TGTGCCAGCACCCGGCTAGCGGGAGAACCAGAGACCCAGTACTTC	CASTRLAGEPETQYF
-	TRBV5-6	-	TRBJ2-2	TGTGCCAGCAGCCGTTGGACAGATTGGAACACCGGGGAGCTGTTTTTT	CASSRWTDWNTGELFF
-	TRBV27	-	TRBJ2-5	TGTGCCAGCAGGGTAACGCACCAAGAGACCCAGTACTTC	CASRVTHQETQYF
-	TRBV6-5	TRBD2	TRBJ2-7	TGTGCCAGCAGTTGGAGCGGGAGGGGGTCCTACGAGCAGTACTTC	CASSWSGRGSYEQYF
-	TRBV7-2	TRBD2	TRBJ2-7	TGTGCCAGCAGCGCAACCGGGACTAGCGAGGTCTACGAGCAGTACTTC	CASSATGTSEVYEQYF
-	TRBV7-9	-	TRBJ2-5	TGTGCCAGCAGCTTAGGCGGCCAAGAGACCCAGTACTTC	CASSLGGQETQYF
-	TRBV7-8	TRBD1	TRBJ2-1	TGTGCCAGCAGCTTAGGAAGGGGGAATGGGGACAGGGCAAACAATGAGCAGTTCTTC	CASSLGRGNGDRANNEQFF
once	TRBV10-3	TRBD2	TRBJ2-7	TGTGCCATCAGGGGACTAGCGAACGAGCAGTACTTC	CAIRGLANEQYF
once	TRBV7-9	-	TRBJ1-1	TGTGCCAGCAGCGAAGGAAGGGGCACTGAAGCTTTCTTT	CASSEGRGTEAFF
-	TRBV15	TRBD1	TRBJ2-5	TGTGCCACCAGCCTAGGGGGCAGCCAAGAGACCCAGTACTTC	CATSLGGSQETQYF